Below, 6 T cell receptor beta chains from the same sample are listed, as sequenced in a study of early T cells in non-severe SARS-CoV-2 infection. TCRdb re-analysed the 5' RACE reads in MiXCR, keeping a single row per CDR3 protein. The sample lists some 80,000 distinct CDR3 sequences, about 5% occurring once. Sample: whole blood, taken at baseline. These receptors originate from an adult who was a healthcare worker with PCR-confirmed SARS-CoV-2 infection or an uninfected control (not recorded which).

This chain connects TRBV5-1 to TRBJ2-2; D could derive from TRBD1 or TRBD2 (6 bases each). CDR1 SGHRS and CDR2 YFSETQ come from the germline V gene. V lost 4 bases and J 2 bases, leaving 15 bases between the germline ends. There are 16 residues in the CDR3. The CDR3 DNA reads TGCGCCAGCAGCACCGACGGGGGCTTTAACACCGGGGAGCTGTTTTTT. This encodes CASSTDGGFNTGELFF.

The J gene is TRBJ1-2, the V gene TRBV7-9, with D unclear. CDR1 and CDR2 (germline): SEHNR, FQNEAQ (reference sequence). The V end was cut by 7 bases, the J end by 2 bases, with 11 bases between. CDR3 length: 13 amino acids. The CDR3 coding sequence is TGTGCCAGCACTGGGGTCCTCAACTATGGCTACACCTTC. Its translation is CASTGVLNYGYTF.

The V call is TRBV7-7, the J call TRBJ2-5, with D perhaps matching TRBD1 (5 bases). V was pared by 0 bases and J by 3 bases, with 5 bases between. CDR1 and CDR2 (germline): SSHAT, FNYEAQ (reference sequence). CDR3 length equals 13 residues. DNA for the CDR3: TGTGCCAGCAGCTTAGCGGACAAAGAGACCCAGTACTTC. Translation: CASSLADKETQYF.

V and J are TRBV5-1 and TRBJ1-1; D is unresolved. Germline V gene data show CDR1 as SGHRS and CDR2 as YFSETQ. The CDR3 loop spans 14 amino acids. Trimming pared 0 bases from V and 1 base from J, leaving 7 bases between. The CDR3 sequence: CASSLDTANTEAFF. DNA of the CDR3: TGCGCCAGCAGCTTGGACACAGCGAACACTGAAGCTTTCTTT.

This clonotype was seen ten or more times. The rearrangement joins TRBV20-1 to TRBJ1-1; D is possibly TRBD1 (5 bases). The V gene lost 5 bases and the J gene lost 1 base, with 8 bases spanning the gap. Germline values: CDR1 DFQATT, CDR2 SNEGSKA (reference sequence). The CDR3 length is 12 residues. This chain's CDR3 is CSAGGGNTEAFF. The CDR3 region has the DNA TGCAGTGCTGGGGGAGGGAACACTGAAGCTTTCTTT.

Many counts were recorded for this clonotype. V is TRBV6-6 and J is TRBJ2-1, with 11 bases aligning to TRBD2. Germline CDR1 MNHNY, CDR2 SVGAGI (reference sequence). The length of the CDR3 is 16 residues. The junction had 8 bases not matched to a gene; V was cut back by 6 bases and J by 4 bases. CDR3 nucleotide sequence: TGTGCCAGCAGGGCTGGGACTAGCGGCAAATACAATGAGCAGTTCTTC. Its protein is CASRAGTSGKYNEQFF.